This TCR beta chain appears in the sequencing data of a study of technical replicates of blood from several donors. Measured with immunoSEQ multiplex PCR; TCRdb has only the in-frame clones, and not every one. The sample lists about 93,000 clones, 95% occurring once. Trimming took 5 bases from V and 0 from J; bases not matched to a gene: 4. CDR3 length equals 14 residues. CDR1 is SEHNR and CDR2 is FQNEAQ in the germline V gene (reference sequence). The sequence derives from a human donor in good health. Sequencing was done on a sample of T cells isolated from PBMCs. The chain joins TRBV7-9 to TRBJ2-7, with 7 bases matching TRBD2. DNA of the CDR3: TGTGCCAGCAGCGTTCTAGCGGACTCCTACGAGCAGTACTTC. It codes for CASSVLADSYEQYF.